The rows below give T cell receptor beta chains drawn from one sample of a study of blood T cell repertoires in COVID-19. Sequencing was performed with immunoSEQ multiplex PCR; in TCRdb, only in-frame clones are kept and a portion is missing. The table includes nearly 250,000 clones, 65% to 90% detected once. The sequencing sample was made of PBMCs or T cells enriched from blood (not recorded which). These receptors were obtained from a woman in her fifties or sixties with acute COVID-19. Each CDR3 is given with its conserved first and last residue. D genes are given only for firm matches. Not all rows give a size; the values are once, few, many and, for expanded clones, a class.

len	j_gene	v_gene	abundance	d_gene	CDR3aa	CDR3nt
14	TRBJ1-4	TRBV11-2	-	TRBD1	CASSVRDSNEKLFF	TGTGCCAGCAGCGTCCGGGACAGTAATGAAAAACTGTTTTTT
14	TRBJ1-1	TRBV15	-	-	CATSRDEANTEAFF	TGTGCCACCAGCAGAGACGAAGCGAACACTGAAGCTTTCTTT
14	TRBJ2-5	TRBV5-4	-	-	CASSLRGESETQYF	TGTGCCAGCAGCCTCCGTGGGGAGTCGGAGACCCAGTACTTC
14	TRBJ1-6	TRBV19	-	-	CASSRGEQGSPLHF	TGTGCCAGTAGTAGGGGCGAACAGGGTTCACCCCTCCACTTT
15	TRBJ1-1	TRBV27	once	TRBD1	CASSIRQGALILAFF	TGTGCCAGCAGTATCAGACAGGGGGCTCTGATTTTAGCTTTCTTT
17	TRBJ1-2	TRBV9	few	TRBD1	CASSVTGGGAHKYGYTF	TGTGCCAGCAGCGTAACAGGGGGCGGCGCCCATAAATATGGCTACACCTTC
16	TRBJ2-3	TRBV7-2	-	TRBD1	CASSLGQGMGTDTQYF	TGTGCCAGCAGCCTGGGACAGGGTATGGGCACAGATACGCAGTATTTT
15	TRBJ1-4	TRBV9	-	-	CASSVVAGTNEKLFF	TGTGCCAGCAGCGTAGTGGCGGGTACTAATGAAAAACTGTTTTTT
17	TRBJ1-4	TRBV27	-	-	CASSLQGWGTTNEKLFF	TGTGCCAGCAGTTTACAGGGGTGGGGGACAACTAATGAAAAACTGTTTTTT
16	TRBJ2-3	TRBV5-1	-	TRBD2	CASSLSTSGGRDTQYF	TGCGCCAGCAGCTTGAGCACTAGCGGGGGGAGGGATACGCAGTATTTT
11	TRBJ2-7	TRBV7-2	once	-	CASSLTYEQYF	TGTGCCAGCAGCCTTACCTACGAGCAGTACTTC
14	TRBJ1-1	TRBV7-9	once	TRBD1	CASSLTRGQTEAFF	TGTGCCAGCAGCTTAACTAGGGGGCAAACTGAAGCTTTCTTT
16	TRBJ1-2	TRBV27	-	-	CASSPPQAAGNYGYTF	TGTGCCAGCAGTCCCCCGCAGGCAGCCGGTAACTATGGCTACACCTTC
14	TRBJ2-5	TRBV6-6	-	TRBD2	CASSRGGERETQYF	TGTGCCAGCAGTCGCGGGGGGGAGAGAGAGACCCAGTACTTC
15	TRBJ2-7	TRBV5-1	-	TRBD1	CASSPENRGHGEQYF	TGCGCCAGCAGCCCAGAAAACAGGGGTCATGGCGAGCAGTACTTC
15	TRBJ1-1	TRBV7-9	-	TRBD1	CASSLEGAGATEAFF	TGTGCCAGCAGCTTAGAGGGGGCAGGGGCAACTGAAGCTTTCTTT
15	TRBJ1-2	TRBV3-1/TRBV3-2	-	-	CASSQGRGSYYGYTF	TGTGCCAGCAGCCAAGGACGGGGATCATACTATGGCTACACCTTC
14	TRBJ2-7	TRBV7-8	-	TRBD1	CASSLETGFYEQYF	TGTGCCAGCAGCTTAGAGACAGGGTTCTACGAGCAGTACTTC
13	TRBJ2-3	TRBV19	-	TRBD1	CASRDRGTGTQYF	TGTGCCAGTAGGGACAGGGGTACTGGTACGCAGTATTTT
13	TRBJ2-7	TRBV19	-	-	CASSTGGSYEQYF	TGTGCCAGTAGTACGGGGGGCAGTTACGAGCAGTACTTC
14	TRBJ2-7	TRBV10-2	-	-	CASSESRINGEQYF	TGCGCCAGCAGTGAGTCCAGGATTAACGGCGAGCAGTACTTC
16	TRBJ1-2	TRBV14	-	TRBD1	CASSPWGDRLNYGYTF	TGTGCCAGCAGTCCCTGGGGGGACAGGCTGAACTATGGCTACACCTTC
13	TRBJ1-2	TRBV5-1	-	-	CASSLNHEYGYTF	TGCGCCAGCAGCTTGAATCACGAGTATGGCTACACCTTC
12	TRBJ1-1	TRBV3-1/TRBV3-2	few	-	CASSLGGVSAFF	TGTGCCAGCAGCCTTGGAGGGGTTAGCGCTTTCTTT